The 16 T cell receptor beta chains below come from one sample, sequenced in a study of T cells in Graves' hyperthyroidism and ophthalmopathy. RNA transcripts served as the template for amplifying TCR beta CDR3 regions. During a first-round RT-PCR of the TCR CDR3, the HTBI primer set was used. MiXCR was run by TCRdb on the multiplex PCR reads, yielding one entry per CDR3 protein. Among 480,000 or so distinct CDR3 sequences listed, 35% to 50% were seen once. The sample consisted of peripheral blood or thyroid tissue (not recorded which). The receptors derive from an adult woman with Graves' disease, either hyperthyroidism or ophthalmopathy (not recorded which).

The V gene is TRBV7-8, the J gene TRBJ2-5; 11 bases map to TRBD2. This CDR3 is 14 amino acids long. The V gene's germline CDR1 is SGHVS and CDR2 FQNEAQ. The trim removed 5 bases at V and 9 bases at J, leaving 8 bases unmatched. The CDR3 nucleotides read TGTGCCAGCAGCCCCATAGCGGGAGGGGGGCCCCAGTACTTC. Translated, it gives CASSPIAGGGPQYF.

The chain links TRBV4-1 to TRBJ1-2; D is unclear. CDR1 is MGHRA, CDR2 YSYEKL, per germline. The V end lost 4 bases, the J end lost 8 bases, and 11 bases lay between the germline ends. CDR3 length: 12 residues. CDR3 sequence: CASSPVGIGYTF. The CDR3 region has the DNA TGCGCCAGCAGCCCCGTAGGTATAGGCTACACCTTC.

Here the CDR3 reads CATSTTRSSGNSPLHF. The CDR3 nucleotides are TGTGCCACCAGCACAACTCGGTCCTCGGGTAATTCACCCCTCCACTTT. V usage is TRBV15 and J usage is TRBJ1-6, with D uncertain. Germline V lookup: CDR1 LNHNV, CDR2 YYDKDF (reference sequence). Trimming took 4 bases from V and 6 from J, leaving 16 bases between them. This CDR3 is 16 amino acids long.

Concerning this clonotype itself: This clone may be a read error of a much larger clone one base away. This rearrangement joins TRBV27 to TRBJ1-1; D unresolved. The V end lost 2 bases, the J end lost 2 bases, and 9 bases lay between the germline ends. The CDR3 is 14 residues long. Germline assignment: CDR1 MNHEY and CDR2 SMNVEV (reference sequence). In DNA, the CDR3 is TGTGCCAGCAGTTTAAGGTTCACAAACACTGAAGCTTTCTTT. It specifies CASSLRFTNTEAFF.

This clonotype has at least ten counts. The CDR3 nucleotides read TGTGCCACCAGTGATCAAGAAATGACAGGAACAGAGACCCAGTACTTC. Protein: CATSDQEMTGTETQYF. This sequence joins TRBV24-1 and TRBJ2-5; possible D gene TRBD1, 6 bases. CDR3 length: 16 residues. From germline, CDR1 is KGHDR and CDR2 SFDVKD. V was shortened by 3 bases and J by 4 bases, with 17 bases between the two germline ends.

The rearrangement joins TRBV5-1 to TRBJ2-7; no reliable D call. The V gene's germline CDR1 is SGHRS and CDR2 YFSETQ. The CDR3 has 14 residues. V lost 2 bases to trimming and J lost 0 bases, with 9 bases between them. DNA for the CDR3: TGCGCCAGCAGCTTTGAACGGAGCTCCTACGAGCAGTACTTC. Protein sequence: CASSFERSSYEQYF.

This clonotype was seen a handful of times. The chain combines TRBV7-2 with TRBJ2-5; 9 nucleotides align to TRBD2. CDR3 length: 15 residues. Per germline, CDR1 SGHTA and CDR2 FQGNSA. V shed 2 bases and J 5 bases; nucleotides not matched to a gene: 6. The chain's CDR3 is CASSLRAGGGETQYF. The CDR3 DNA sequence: TGTGCCAGCAGCTTAAGAGCGGGAGGTGGGGAGACCCAGTACTTC.

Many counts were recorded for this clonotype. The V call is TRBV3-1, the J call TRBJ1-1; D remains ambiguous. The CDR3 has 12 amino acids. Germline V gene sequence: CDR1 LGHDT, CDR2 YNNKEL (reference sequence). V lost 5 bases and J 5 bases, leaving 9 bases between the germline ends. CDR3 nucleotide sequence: TGTGCCAGCAGCGCGATCGGGACTGAAGCTTTCTTT. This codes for CASSAIGTEAFF. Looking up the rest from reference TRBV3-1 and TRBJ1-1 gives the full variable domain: DTAVSQTPKYLVTQMGNDKSIKCEQNLGHDTMYWYKQDSKKFLKIMFSYNNKELIINETVPNRFSPKSPDKAHLNLHINSLELGDSAVYFCASSAIGTEAFFGQGTRLTVV.

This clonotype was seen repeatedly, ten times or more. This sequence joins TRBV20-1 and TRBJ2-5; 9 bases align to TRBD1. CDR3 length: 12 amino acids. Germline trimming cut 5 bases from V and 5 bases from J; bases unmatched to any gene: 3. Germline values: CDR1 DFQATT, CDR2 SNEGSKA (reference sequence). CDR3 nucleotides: TGCAGTGCTCCGGACAGGGGTGAGACCCAGTACTTC. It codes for CSAPDRGETQYF.

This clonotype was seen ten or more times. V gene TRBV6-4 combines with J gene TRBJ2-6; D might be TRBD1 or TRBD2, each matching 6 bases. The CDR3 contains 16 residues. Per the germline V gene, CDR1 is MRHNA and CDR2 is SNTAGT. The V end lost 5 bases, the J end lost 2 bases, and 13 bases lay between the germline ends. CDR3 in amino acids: CASSLEGGTGANVLTF. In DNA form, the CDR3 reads TGTGCCAGCAGTTTGGAGGGGGGTACTGGGGCCAACGTCCTGACTTTC.

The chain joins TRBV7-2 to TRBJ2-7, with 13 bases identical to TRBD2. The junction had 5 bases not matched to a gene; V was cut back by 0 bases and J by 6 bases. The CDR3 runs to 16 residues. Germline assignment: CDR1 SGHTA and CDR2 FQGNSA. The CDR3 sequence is CASSLAETSGRREQYF. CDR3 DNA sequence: TGTGCCAGCAGCTTAGCGGAGACTAGCGGGAGGCGCGAGCAGTACTTC.

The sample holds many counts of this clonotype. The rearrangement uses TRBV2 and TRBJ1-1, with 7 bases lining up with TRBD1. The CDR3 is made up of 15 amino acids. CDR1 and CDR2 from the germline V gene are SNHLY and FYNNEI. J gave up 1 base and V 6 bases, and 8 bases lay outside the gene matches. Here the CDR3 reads CASSPSRDRNTEAFF. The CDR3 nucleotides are TGTGCCAGCAGCCCGTCCCGGGACAGGAACACTGAAGCTTTCTTT.

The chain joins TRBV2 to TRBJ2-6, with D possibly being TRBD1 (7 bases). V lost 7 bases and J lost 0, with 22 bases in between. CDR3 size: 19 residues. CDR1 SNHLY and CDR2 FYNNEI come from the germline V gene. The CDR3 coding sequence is TGTGCCAGCAACCGCCCCGGCGGGACAGAGTTCTCTGGGGCCAACGTCCTGACTTTC. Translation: CASNRPGGTEFSGANVLTF.

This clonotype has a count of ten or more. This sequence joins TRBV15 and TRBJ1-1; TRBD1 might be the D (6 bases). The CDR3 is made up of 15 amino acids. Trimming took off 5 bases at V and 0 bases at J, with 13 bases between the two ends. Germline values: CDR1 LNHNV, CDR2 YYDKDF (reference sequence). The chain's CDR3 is CATSFEGGMNTEAFF. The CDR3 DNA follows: TGTGCCACCAGCTTCGAGGGGGGAATGAACACTGAAGCTTTCTTT.

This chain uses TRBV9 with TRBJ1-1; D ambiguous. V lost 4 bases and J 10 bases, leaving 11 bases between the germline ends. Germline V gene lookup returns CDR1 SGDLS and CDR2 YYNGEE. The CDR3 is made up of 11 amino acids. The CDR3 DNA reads TGTGCCAGCAGCCCTAGTGGAGGAGCTTTCTTT. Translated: CASSPSGGAFF.

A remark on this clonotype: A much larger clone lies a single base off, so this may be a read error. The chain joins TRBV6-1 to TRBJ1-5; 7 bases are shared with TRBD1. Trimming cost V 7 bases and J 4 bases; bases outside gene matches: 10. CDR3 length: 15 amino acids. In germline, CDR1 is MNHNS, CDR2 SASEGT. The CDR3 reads CASMKIQGTNQPQHF. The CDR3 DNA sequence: TGTGCCAGCATGAAGATACAGGGGACGAATCAGCCCCAGCATTTT.